This passage covers 9 T cell receptor beta chains from one sample sequenced in a study of blood T cell repertoires in COVID-19. Produced via immunoSEQ multiplex PCR; TCRdb's table is partial and in-frame only. The sample holds fewer than 200,000 clones, approximately 90% seen once. The source material was peripheral blood. The receptors shown here come from a man in his fifties or sixties with acute or convalescent COVID-19.

This chain joins TRBV27 and TRBJ1-5; D gene unclear. This CDR3 contains 15 residues. The germline V and J ends were trimmed by 6 bases and 0 bases, with 12 bases remaining between them. Germline V gene sequence: CDR1 MNHEY, CDR2 SMNVEV (reference sequence). CDR3 amino acids: CASSPRTNSNQPQHF. The CDR3 coding sequence is TGTGCCAGCAGCCCAAGGACTAATAGCAATCAGCCCCAGCATTTT.

V and J are TRBV7-3 and TRBJ2-7, with TRBD2 identical over 8 bases. This CDR3 has 15 residues. The germline CDR1 and CDR2 sequences are SGHTA and FQGTGA. V trimming: 3 bases; J trimming: 4 bases; junction bases outside the gene matches: 8. CDR3 protein: CASSFDSSGGYEQYF. In DNA, the CDR3 is TGTGCCAGCAGCTTCGACTCTTCGGGGGGGTACGAGCAGTACTTC.

V and J are TRBV19 and TRBJ2-7, with 7 bases identical to TRBD2. This CDR3 comprises 15 residues. The V segment lost 2 bases and the J segment 0 bases; nucleotides outside the gene matches: 4. Germline CDR1 and CDR2: LNHDA and SQIVND (reference sequence). CDR3 nucleotides: TGTGCCAGTAGTATAAGCGGGGCGCCCTCCTACGAGCAGTACTTC. The encoded protein is CASSISGAPSYEQYF.

The V and J genes are TRBV30 and TRBJ2-7; 9 bases are a match to TRBD1. The CDR3 has 16 amino acids. J was trimmed by 1 base and V by 3 bases; bases with no gene match: 10. CDR1 and CDR2 (germline): GTSNPN, SVGIG (reference sequence). CDR3 amino acids: CAWSNPGQGPSYEQYV. CDR3 DNA: TGTGCCTGGAGCAATCCGGGACAGGGACCTTCCTACGAGCAGTACGTC.

The chain is built from TRBV7-9 and TRBJ1-2; TRBD1 agrees at 11 bases. This CDR3 contains 14 residues. The V gene end was trimmed by 5 bases and the J gene end by 4 bases; junction bases not matched to a gene: 3. The V gene's germline CDR1 is SEHNR and CDR2 FQNEAQ (reference sequence). For the CDR3, the DNA is TGTGCCAGCAGCCCAGGGACAGGGGGCTATGGCTACACCTTC. Its translation is CASSPGTGGYGYTF. Drawing the rest from reference TRBV7-9 and TRBJ1-2, the complete variable domain is DTGVSQNPRHKITKRGQNVTFRCDPISEHNRLYWYRQTLGQGPEFLTYFQNEAQLEKSRLLSDRFSAERPKGSFSTLEIQRTEQGDSAMYLCASSPGTGGYGYTFGSGTRLTVV.

The V call is TRBV24-1, the J call TRBJ2-3, with a tentative D call TRBD2 (6 bases). This CDR3 has 14 amino acids. Germline CDR1 reads KGHDR; CDR2 reads SFDVKD. The V end lost 7 bases, the J end lost 4 bases, and 14 bases lay between the germline ends. CDR3 nucleotides: TGTGCCACCAGCCAACGGGGGTCCGCAGATACGCAGTATTTT. The encoded protein is CATSQRGSADTQYF.

The chain is built from TRBV27 and TRBJ2-3, with 7 bases that match TRBD2. The CDR3 loop spans 15 amino acids. After removal of 5 bases from V and 7 bases from J, the junction contained 12 bases not matched to a gene. Germline V gene sequence: CDR1 MNHEY, CDR2 SMNVEV (reference sequence). For the CDR3, the DNA is TGTGCCAGCAGTCAATCACGTTGGGAGGGGCATACGCAGTATTTT. This translates into CASSQSRWEGHTQYF.

The chain recombines TRBV28 with TRBJ2-3, with D perhaps TRBD1 (5 bases). Germline V gives CDR1 MDHEN, CDR2 SYDVKM. The CDR3 is 15 residues long. The V end was cut by 8 bases, the J end by 6 bases, with 21 bases between. The CDR3, as DNA: TGTGCCAGCGGGGCGTTAACCCAACCGTCCGATACGCAGTATTTT. As protein: CASGALTQPSDTQYF. Based on the CDR3 plus reference TRBV28 and TRBJ2-3, the full variable domain is DVKVTQSSRYLVKRTGEKVFLECVQDMDHENMFWYRQDPGLGLRLIYFSYDVKMKEKGDIPEGYSVSREKKERFSLILESASTNQTSMYLCASGALTQPSDTQYFGPGTRLTVL.

This clone was observed a few times. This rearrangement joins TRBV7-5 to TRBJ2-1; the table calls TRBD1, which could not be checked here. TRBV7-5 constitutes a pseudogene. The CDR3 contains 17 residues. Written as DNA, the CDR3 is TGTGTCAGAAGCTCGTCCGGAGACAGGGGGCTACAGATGGGGCAGTTCTTC. It yields the protein CVRSSSGDRGLQMGQFF.